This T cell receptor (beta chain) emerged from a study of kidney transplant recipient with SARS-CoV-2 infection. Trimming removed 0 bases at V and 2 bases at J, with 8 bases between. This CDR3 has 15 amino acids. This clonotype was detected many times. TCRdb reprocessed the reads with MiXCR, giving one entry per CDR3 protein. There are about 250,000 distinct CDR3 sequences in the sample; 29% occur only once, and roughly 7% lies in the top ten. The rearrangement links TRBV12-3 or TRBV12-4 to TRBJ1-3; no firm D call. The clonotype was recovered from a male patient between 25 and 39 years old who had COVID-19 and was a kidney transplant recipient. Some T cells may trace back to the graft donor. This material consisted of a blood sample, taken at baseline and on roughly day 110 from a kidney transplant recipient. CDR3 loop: CASSLAVLPGNTIYF. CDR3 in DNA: TGTGCCAGCAGTTTAGCTGTCCTCCCTGGAAACACCATATATTTT.